The 17 T cell receptor beta chains below come from one sample, sequenced in a study of identifying expanded T cells in peripheral blood (dated by TCRdb to between 2018 and 2020). Library preparation employed the immunoSEQ multiplex PCR assay. Entries here come from immuneACCESS through TCRdb and include only in-frame sequences with V and J called. Some clones fail to appear in such tables; in the studies checked, an unresolved V gene covers under half of the shortfall, and the cause of the remainder is unknown. This sample comprises tens of thousands of clones, over 75% of them detected only once. The top ten hold roughly 2.8% of the sample. Material: blood. Receptors originate from a person aged 18 to 70 in good health.

The gene calls are TRBV5-4 and TRBJ1-2; D gene ambiguous. CDR3 length equals 13 residues. The V and J ends lost 0 bases and 5 bases respectively, with 8 bases between them. Germline CDR1 and CDR2: SGHNT and YYREEE (reference sequence). The CDR3 here is CASSLGGEYGYTF. CDR3 DNA: TGTGCCAGCAGCTTGGGAGGCGAGTATGGCTACACCTTC.

This clone was seen only once. The chain joins TRBV6-5 to TRBJ1-1, with unresolved D. The CDR3 contains 11 residues. Germline CDR1 is MNHEY and CDR2 is SVGAGI. Trimming cost V 7 bases and J 1 base, with 4 bases left between them. Here the CDR3 DNA reads TGTGCCAGCATCTCGAACACTGAAGCTTTCTTT. It is translated as CASISNTEAFF.

This chain uses TRBV2 with TRBJ2-5; 7 bases align to TRBD1. Germline CDR1 reads SNHLY; CDR2 reads FYNNEI. V lost 8 bases and J lost 1; bases outside the gene matches: 10. The CDR3 is 15 amino acids. CDR3 region: CASCRTGTVQETQYF. The DNA for the CDR3 is TGTGCCAGCTGTCGTACCGGGACAGTCCAAGAGACCCAGTACTTC.

The chain combines TRBV30 with TRBJ2-2, with no clear D. Trimming removed 2 bases from V and 2 bases from J, with 9 bases in between. Germline V gene lookup returns CDR1 GTSNPN and CDR2 SVGIG (reference sequence). This CDR3 has 14 residues. The CDR3 DNA reads as TGTGCCTGGAGTTCGCAGGTTAACACCGGGGAGCTGTTTTTT. This sequence encodes CAWSSQVNTGELFF.

This chain joins TRBV18 and TRBJ2-7; possible D gene TRBD2, 5 bases. The CDR3 covers 14 residues. V gave up 3 bases and J gave up 7 bases, with 16 bases separating them. Germline lookup yields CDR1 KGHSH and CDR2 LQKENI. DNA for the CDR3: TGTGCCAGCTCACCGCGGGCACCCCGGATGGAGCAGTACTTC. Amino acids: CASSPRAPRMEQYF. The complete variable domain, with remaining parts taken from reference TRBV18 and TRBJ2-7, reads NAGVMQNPRHLVRRRGQEARLRCSPMKGHSHVYWYRQLPEEGLKFMVYLQKENIIDESGMPKERFSAEFPKEGPSILRIQQVVRGDSAAYFCASSPRAPRMEQYFGPGTRLTVT.

This rearrangement joins TRBV5-5 to TRBJ2-3; D gene ambiguous. The CDR3 has 15 amino acids. V was clipped by 3 bases and J by 0 bases, with 11 bases between them. Germline V CDR1 and CDR2: SGHKS, YYEKEE (reference sequence). The CDR3 sequence: CASSSGPTSTDTQYF. CDR3 DNA: TGTGCCAGCAGCTCTGGCCCCACTAGCACAGATACGCAGTATTTT. Full variable domain (missing parts from reference TRBV5-5 and TRBJ2-3): DAGVTQSPTHLIKTRGQQVTLRCSPISGHKSVSWYQQVLGQGPQFIFQYYEKEERGRGNFPDRFSARQFPNYSSELNVNALLLGDSALYLCASSSGPTSTDTQYFGPGTRLTVL.

This clone has a handful of counts. The chain links TRBV12-5 to TRBJ2-1; 8 nucleotides line up with TRBD2. Per germline, CDR1 LGHNT and CDR2 FRNRAP. The length of the CDR3 is 19 residues. With V trimmed by 0 bases and J by 8 bases, 18 bases remained unmatched. Written as DNA, the CDR3 is TGTGCTAGTGGTTTGGTACGGATTAGCGGGGCGAAAAGGGGGGATGAGCAGTTCTTC. Translation gives CASGLVRISGAKRGDEQFF.

The CDR3 DNA is TGCGCCAGCAGCTTGGCGCAGGGTAGTACTGAAGCTTTCTTT. Translating gives CASSLAQGSTEAFF. The genes are TRBV5-1 and TRBJ1-1, with a weak D call TRBD1 (5 bases). The CDR3 sequence is 14 residues long. V was shortened by 0 bases and J by 5 bases, with 11 bases between the two germline ends. CDR1 and CDR2 (germline): SGHRS, YFSETQ.

This rearrangement joins TRBV5-1 to TRBJ2-1; D not resolved. The CDR3 loop spans 12 amino acids. V dropped 4 bases and J dropped 9 bases, with 11 bases sitting between them. The germline CDR1 and CDR2 sequences are SGHRS and YFSETQ. CDR3 region: CASSLAAGEQFF. CDR3 DNA: TGCGCCAGCAGCCTTGCGGCTGGTGAGCAGTTCTTC.

This chain connects TRBV7-2 to TRBJ2-7; D is undetermined. This CDR3 is 14 amino acids long. Trimming pared 3 bases from V and 0 bases from J, leaving 9 bases between. Per the germline V gene, CDR1 is SGHTA and CDR2 is FQGNSA. Here the CDR3 reads CASSFFESSYEQYF. DNA of the CDR3: TGTGCCAGCAGCTTTTTTGAGAGCTCCTACGAGCAGTACTTC.

The chain joins TRBV19 to TRBJ2-2; 8 bases match TRBD1. Unmatched junction bases numbered 3, after V lost 4 bases and J lost 5 bases. This CDR3 has 14 amino acids. The germline CDR1 and CDR2 sequences are LNHDA and SQIVND (reference sequence). The CDR3 protein is CASSTTGGTGELFF. The CDR3 DNA is TGTGCCAGTAGTACCACAGGGGGAACCGGGGAGCTGTTTTTT.

The genes are TRBV11-2 and TRBJ2-3; 7 bases agree with TRBD1. CDR3 length equals 14 residues. The germline gives CDR1 SGHAT, CDR2 FQNNGV. Trimming at V came to 3 bases and at J to 2 bases, leaving 2 bases not matched to a gene. The CDR3 loop reads CASSFTGATDTQYF. CDR3 nucleotides: TGTGCCAGCAGCTTTACAGGGGCCACAGATACGCAGTATTTT.

This chain joins TRBV28 and TRBJ2-7, with D possibly being TRBD2 (6 bases). The CDR3 has 13 amino acids. V dropped 7 bases and J dropped 3 bases, with 13 bases sitting between them. The V gene's germline CDR1 is MDHEN and CDR2 SYDVKM. The CDR3 loop reads CASTGSGYYEQYF. CDR3 sequence (DNA): TGTGCCAGCACCGGGAGTGGGTACTACGAGCAGTACTTC.

The chain uses TRBV6-1 and TRBJ2-7; D perhaps matches TRBD1 (6 bases). V was pared by 5 bases and J by 2 bases, with 13 bases between. This CDR3 region has 14 residues. Germline V CDR1 and CDR2: MNHNS, SASEGT. The CDR3: CASSKTAGAYEQYF. The CDR3 coding sequence is TGTGCCAGCAGTAAAACGGCAGGGGCCTACGAGCAGTACTTC.

V usage is TRBV6-1 and J usage is TRBJ1-2; maybe TRBD1 (5 bases). The CDR3 contains 14 residues. V lost 2 bases and J lost 5, with 12 bases in between. The germline V gene encodes CDR1 MNHNS and CDR2 SASEGT. The CDR3 DNA reads TGTGCCAGCAGTGAAATAGCAGGGAAGTATGGCTACACCTTC. It specifies CASSEIAGKYGYTF.

J is TRBJ1-2 and V is TRBV5-4, with D tentatively TRBD1 (5 bases). Germline values: CDR1 SGHNT, CDR2 YYREEE (reference sequence). V shed 4 bases and J shed 0 bases, with 19 bases lying between them. This CDR3 has 17 residues. CDR3 in DNA: TGTGCCAGCAGCAGGTGGGTCCCCGGAGGGGCTAACTATGGCTACACCTTC. It yields the protein CASSRWVPGGANYGYTF. Full variable domain (remainder filled in from reference TRBV5-4 and TRBJ1-2): ETGVTQSPTHLIKTRGQQVTLRCSSQSGHNTVSWYQQALGQGPQFIFQYYREEENGRGNFPPRFSGLQFPNYSSELNVNALELDDSALYLCASSRWVPGGANYGYTFGSGTRLTVV.

This sequence joins TRBV19 and TRBJ2-7, with D possibly TRBD2 on 5 matching bases. This CDR3 is built from 13 residues. Germline V gives CDR1 LNHDA, CDR2 SQIVND (reference sequence). V was shortened by 2 bases and J by 2 bases, with 7 bases between the two germline ends. CDR3 nucleotides: TGTGCCAGTAGTATACAACTAGCCTACGAGCAGTACTTC. Translation gives CASSIQLAYEQYF.